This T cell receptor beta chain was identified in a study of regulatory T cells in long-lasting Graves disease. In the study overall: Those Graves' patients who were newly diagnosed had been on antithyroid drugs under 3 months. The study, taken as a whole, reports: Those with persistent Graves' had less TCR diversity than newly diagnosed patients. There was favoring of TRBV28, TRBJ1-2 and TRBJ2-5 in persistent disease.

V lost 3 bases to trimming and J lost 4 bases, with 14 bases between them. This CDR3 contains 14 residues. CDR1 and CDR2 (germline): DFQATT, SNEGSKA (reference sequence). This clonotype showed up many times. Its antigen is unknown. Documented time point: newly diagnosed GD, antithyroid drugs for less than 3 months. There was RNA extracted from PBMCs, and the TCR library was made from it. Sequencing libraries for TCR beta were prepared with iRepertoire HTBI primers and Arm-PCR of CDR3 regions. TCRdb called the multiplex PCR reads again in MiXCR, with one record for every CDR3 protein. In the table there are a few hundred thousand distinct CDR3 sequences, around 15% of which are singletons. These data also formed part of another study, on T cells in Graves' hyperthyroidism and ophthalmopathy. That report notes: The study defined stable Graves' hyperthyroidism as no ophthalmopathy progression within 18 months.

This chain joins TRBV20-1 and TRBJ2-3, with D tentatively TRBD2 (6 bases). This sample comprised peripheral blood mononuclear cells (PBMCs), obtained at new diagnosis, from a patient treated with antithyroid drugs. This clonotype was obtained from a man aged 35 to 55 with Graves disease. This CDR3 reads CSASLLWGADTQYF. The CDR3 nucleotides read TGCAGTGCTAGTCTCCTTTGGGGGGCAGATACGCAGTATTTT.